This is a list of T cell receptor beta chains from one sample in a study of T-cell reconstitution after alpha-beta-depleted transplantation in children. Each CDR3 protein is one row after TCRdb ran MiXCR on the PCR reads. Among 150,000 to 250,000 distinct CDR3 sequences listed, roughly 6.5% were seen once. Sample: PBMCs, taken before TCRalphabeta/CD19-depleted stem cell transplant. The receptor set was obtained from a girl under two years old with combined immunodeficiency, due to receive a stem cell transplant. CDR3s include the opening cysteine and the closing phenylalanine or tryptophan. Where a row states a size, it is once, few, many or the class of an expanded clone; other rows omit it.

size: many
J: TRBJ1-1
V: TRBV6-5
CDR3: CASSYRGALGKNTEAFF

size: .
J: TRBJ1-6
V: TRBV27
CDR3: CASRDRSSSYNPPLHF

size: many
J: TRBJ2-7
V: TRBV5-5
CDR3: CASSRRTAPYEQYF

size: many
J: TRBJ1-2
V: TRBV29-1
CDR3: CSVEKQGIGSRVLYGYTF

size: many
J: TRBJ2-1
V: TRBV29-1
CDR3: CSVEGDSGRAHNEQFF

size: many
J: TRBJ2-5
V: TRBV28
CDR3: CASSSSWRLQETQYF

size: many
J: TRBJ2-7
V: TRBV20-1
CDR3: CSARDWSGSGLYEQYF

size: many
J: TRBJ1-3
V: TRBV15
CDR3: CATTLGGSGNTIYF

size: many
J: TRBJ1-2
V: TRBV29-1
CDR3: CSVFRGAAMGGYTF

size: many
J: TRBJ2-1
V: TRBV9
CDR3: CASSAKIRSEQFF

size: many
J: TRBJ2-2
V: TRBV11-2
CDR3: CASSLVGLAGDTGELFF

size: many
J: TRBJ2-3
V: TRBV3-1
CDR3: CASSQGPTDTQYF

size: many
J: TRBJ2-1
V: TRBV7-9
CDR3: CASTDRSSYNEQFF

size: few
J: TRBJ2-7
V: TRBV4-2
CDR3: CASSQQLAGNPYEQYF

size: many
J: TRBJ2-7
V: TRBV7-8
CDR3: CASSLFRVFSIPTYEQYF

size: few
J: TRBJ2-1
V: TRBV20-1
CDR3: CCARALGQGNLDEQFF

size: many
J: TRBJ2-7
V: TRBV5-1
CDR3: CASSFNPAGGYEQYF

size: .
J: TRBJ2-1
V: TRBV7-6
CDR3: CASSDTQGTSYNEQFF

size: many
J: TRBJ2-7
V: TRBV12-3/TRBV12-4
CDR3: CASSDGYEQYF

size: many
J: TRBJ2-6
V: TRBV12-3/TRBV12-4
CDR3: CASADGSGANVLTF

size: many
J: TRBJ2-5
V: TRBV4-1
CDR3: CASSQGPRGTQYF

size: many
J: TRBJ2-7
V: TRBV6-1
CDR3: CASSGWTGGSSYEQYF

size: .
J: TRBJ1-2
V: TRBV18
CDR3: CASSRGSPPAFYGYTF

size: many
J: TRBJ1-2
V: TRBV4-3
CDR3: CASSQDRGVGQTGGYTF

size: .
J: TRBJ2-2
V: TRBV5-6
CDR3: CASSSMTGATNTGELFF

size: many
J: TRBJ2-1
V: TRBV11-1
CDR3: CASSSSWILAGSNSYNEQFF

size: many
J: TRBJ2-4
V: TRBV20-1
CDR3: CSARDSPNIQYF

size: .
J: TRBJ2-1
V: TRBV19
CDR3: CASSIVAAYNEQFF

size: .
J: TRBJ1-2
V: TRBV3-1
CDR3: CASSYRGRLSGYTF

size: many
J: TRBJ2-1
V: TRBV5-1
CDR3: CASSPNRPGLGEQFF

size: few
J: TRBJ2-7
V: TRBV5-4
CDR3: CASSLEGRLDYGQYF

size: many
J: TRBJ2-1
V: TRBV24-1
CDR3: CATSDPGQDYNEQFF

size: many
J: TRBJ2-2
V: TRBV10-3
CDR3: CAIRDDNTGELFF

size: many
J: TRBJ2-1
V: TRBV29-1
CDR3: CSVGLWAGGLDEQFF

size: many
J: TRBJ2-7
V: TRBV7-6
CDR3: CASSANRGLLSHEQYF

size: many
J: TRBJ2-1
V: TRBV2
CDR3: CASSATGGPYNEQFF

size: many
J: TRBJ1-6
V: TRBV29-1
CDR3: CSVLGSNGSPLHF

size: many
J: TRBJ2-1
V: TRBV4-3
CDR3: CASSQAGTPERFF

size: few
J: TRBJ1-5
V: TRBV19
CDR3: CASSIGILRWSNQPQHF

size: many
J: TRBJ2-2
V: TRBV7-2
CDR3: CASSSASGTHTGELFF

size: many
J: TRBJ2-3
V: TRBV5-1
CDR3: CASSLVGGAGADTQYF

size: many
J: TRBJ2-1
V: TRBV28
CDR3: CASSLSLTGGVYNEQFF

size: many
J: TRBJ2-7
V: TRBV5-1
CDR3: CASSPRTSGPYEQYF

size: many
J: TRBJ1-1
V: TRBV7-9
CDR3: CASSLLRPGNTEAFF

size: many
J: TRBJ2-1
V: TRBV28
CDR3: CASSLFSGRAGLLRSNEQFF

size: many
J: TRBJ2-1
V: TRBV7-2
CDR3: CASSLVTSGSQFF

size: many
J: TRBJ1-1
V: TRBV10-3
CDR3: CAITAGLLTNTEAFF

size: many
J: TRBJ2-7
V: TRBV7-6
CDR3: CASSSSPKTYEQYF

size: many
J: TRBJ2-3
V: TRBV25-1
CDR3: CASSECKSPAVSDTSTDTQYF

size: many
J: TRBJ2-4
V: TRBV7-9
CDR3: CASSSPTGLDIQYF

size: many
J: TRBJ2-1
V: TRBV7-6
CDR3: CASSLEGTPSYNEQFF

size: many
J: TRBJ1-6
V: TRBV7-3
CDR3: CASSLQGAGSPLHF

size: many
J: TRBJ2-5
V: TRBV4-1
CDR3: CASSPGGYQETQYF

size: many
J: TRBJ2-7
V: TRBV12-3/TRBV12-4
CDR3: CASSFRTSGTTYEQYF

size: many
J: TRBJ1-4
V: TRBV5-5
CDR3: CASSLATGGSEKLFF

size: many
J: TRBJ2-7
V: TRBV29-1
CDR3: CSVEDRDRGNEQYF

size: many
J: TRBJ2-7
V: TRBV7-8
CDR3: CASSLSSYYEQYF